This is a list of T cell receptor beta chains from one sample in a study of blood T cell repertoires in COVID-19. Libraries were prepared by immunoSEQ multiplex PCR; TCRdb keeps only in-frame clonotypes and omits some of them. The repertoire holds under 200,000 clones, more than 75% seen once, with about 6.6% in the top ten. Material: PBMCs or T cells enriched from blood (not recorded which). The source is a woman aged 50 to 65 who had recovered from COVID-19. The conserved cysteine and the conserved F or W are not part of the CDR3 here.

v_call	j_call	cdr3_aa
TRBV3-1/TRBV3-2	TRBJ1-2	ASSRGGSGINYGYT
TRBV2	TRBJ2-3	ASSETGGRY
TRBV6-5	TRBJ2-1	ASSYERVGEQF
TRBV27	TRBJ1-1	ASSFHGQNTEAF
TRBV4-2	TRBJ2-1	ASSQSIYNEQF
TRBV7-2	TRBJ2-3	ASSLRLSDTQY
TRBV19	TRBJ2-3	ASSIEQFRTDTQY
TRBV7-2	TRBJ1-1	ASSLGRGNTEAF
TRBV6-5	TRBJ2-7	ASSYAPTGVGEQY
TRBV3-1/TRBV3-2	TRBJ1-5	ASSLGYSNQPQH
TRBV2	TRBJ1-3	ASSGQGSGNTIY
TRBV7-9	TRBJ2-7	ASSLGDRGLYEQY
TRBV29-1	TRBJ1-2	SDDTGTGSLYGYT
TRBV4-2	TRBJ1-4	ASSQEGLGGEKLF
TRBV7-2	TRBJ2-5	ASSLVPQKAAQY
TRBV7-9	TRBJ2-2	ASSLGARSGTGELF
TRBV11-2	TRBJ2-7	ASSPLGSYEQY